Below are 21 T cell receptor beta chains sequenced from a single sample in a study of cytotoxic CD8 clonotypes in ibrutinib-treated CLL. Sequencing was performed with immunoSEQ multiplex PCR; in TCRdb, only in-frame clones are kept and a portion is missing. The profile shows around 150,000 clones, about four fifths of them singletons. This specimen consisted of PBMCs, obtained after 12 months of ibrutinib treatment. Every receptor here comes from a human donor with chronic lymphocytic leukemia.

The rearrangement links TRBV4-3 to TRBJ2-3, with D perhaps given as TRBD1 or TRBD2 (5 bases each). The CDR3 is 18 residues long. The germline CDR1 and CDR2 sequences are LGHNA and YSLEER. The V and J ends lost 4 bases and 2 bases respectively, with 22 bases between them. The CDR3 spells CASSPASGIRGYTDTQYF. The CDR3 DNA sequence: TGCGCCAGCAGCCCCGCCAGCGGAATTAGGGGATACACAGATACGCAGTATTTT.

This chain's CDR3 is CASTGQGGTGELFF. The CDR3 DNA is TGTGCCAGCACTGGACAGGGCGGCACCGGGGAGCTGTTTTTT. V is TRBV6-1 and J is TRBJ2-2; 8 bases agree with TRBD1. The CDR3 is made up of 14 amino acids. J lost 4 bases, V lost 7 bases, and 5 bases had no gene match. Germline CDR1 MNHNS, CDR2 SASEGT.

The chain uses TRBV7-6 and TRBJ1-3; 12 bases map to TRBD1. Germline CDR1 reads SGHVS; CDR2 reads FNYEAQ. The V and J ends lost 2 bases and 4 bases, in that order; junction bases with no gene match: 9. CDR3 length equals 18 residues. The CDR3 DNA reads TGTGCCAGCAGCTTAAGGAGCTCCGGGACAGGGGGCGGAAACACCATATATTTT. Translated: CASSLRSSGTGGGNTIYF. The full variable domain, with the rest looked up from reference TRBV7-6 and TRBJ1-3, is GAGVSQSPRYKVTKRGQDVALRCDPISGHVSLYWYRQALGQGPEFLTYFNYEAQQDKSGLPNDRFSAERPEGSISTLTIQRTEQRDSAMYRCASSLRSSGTGGGNTIYFGEGSWLTVV.

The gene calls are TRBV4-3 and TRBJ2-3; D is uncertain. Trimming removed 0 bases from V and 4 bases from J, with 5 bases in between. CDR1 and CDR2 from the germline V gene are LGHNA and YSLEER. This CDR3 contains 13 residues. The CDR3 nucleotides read TGCGCCAGCAGCCAAGATATACCAGATACGCAGTATTTT. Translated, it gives CASSQDIPDTQYF.

The DNA of the CDR3 is TGTGCCAGCACCAATCCAAGGCCGGGGGAGAACACTGAAGCTTTCTTT. As protein: CASTNPRPGENTEAFF. V gene TRBV7-9 combines with J gene TRBJ1-1, with a weak D call TRBD1 (5 bases). V shed 7 bases and J shed 1 base, with 19 bases lying between them. Germline CDR1 reads SEHNR; CDR2 reads FQNEAQ (reference sequence). The CDR3 runs to 16 residues.

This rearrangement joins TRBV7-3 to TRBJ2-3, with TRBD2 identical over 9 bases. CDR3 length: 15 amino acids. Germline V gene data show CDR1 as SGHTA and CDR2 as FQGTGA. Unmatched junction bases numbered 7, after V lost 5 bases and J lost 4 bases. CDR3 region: CASSPLSGGSDTQYF. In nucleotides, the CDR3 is TGTGCCAGCAGCCCACTGAGCGGGGGGTCAGATACGCAGTATTTT.

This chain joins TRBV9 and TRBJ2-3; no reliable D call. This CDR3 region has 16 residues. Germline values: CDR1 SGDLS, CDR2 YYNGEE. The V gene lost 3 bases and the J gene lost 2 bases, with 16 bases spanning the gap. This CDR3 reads CASSESSRSSTDTQYF. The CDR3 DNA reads TGTGCCAGCAGCGAGTCTTCGAGGTCTTCCACAGATACGCAGTATTTT.

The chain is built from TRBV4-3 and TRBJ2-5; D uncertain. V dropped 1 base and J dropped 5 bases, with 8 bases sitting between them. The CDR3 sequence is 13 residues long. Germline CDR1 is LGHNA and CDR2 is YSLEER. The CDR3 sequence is CASSQAGWETQYF. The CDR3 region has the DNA TGCGCCAGCAGCCAAGCTGGGTGGGAGACCCAGTACTTC.

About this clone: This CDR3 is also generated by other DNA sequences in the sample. The CDR3 loop reads CASSLGPRTGELFF. The CDR3 DNA follows: TGTGCCAGCAGTTTAGGGCCCAGGACCGGGGAGCTGTTTTTT. The chain combines TRBV27 with TRBJ2-2; no clear D. V gave up 2 bases and J gave up 5 bases, with 9 bases separating them. In germline, CDR1 is MNHEY, CDR2 SMNVEV (reference sequence). This CDR3 has 14 residues.

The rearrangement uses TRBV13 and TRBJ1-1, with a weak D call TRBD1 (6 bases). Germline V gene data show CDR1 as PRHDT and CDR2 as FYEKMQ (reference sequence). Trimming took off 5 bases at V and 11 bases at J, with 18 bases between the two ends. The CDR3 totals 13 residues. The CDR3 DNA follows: TGTGCCAGCAGCCGCGGACCGGGACAAACGGCTTTCTTT. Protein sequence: CASSRGPGQTAFF.

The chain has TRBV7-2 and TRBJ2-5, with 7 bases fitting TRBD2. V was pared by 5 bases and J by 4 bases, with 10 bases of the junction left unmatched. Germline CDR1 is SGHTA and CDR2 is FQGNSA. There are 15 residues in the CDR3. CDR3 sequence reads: CASSPGGTPGETQYF. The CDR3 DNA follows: TGTGCCAGCAGCCCCGGGGGGACCCCAGGAGAGACCCAGTACTTC.

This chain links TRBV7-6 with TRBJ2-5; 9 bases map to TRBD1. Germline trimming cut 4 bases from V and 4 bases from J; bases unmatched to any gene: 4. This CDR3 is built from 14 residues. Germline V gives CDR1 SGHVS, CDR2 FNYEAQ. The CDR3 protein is CASSSGTGRETQYF. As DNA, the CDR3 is TGTGCCAGCAGCTCTGGGACAGGGCGAGAGACCCAGTACTTC.

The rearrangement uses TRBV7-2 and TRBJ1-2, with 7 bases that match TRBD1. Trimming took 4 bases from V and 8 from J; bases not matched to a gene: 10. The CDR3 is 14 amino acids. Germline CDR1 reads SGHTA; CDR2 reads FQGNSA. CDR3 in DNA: TGTGCCAGCAGCTCGTATACAGGGGAGGAGGGCTACACCTTC. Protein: CASSSYTGEEGYTF.

The CDR3 DNA is TGCGCCAGCAGCCCCGCGAGCGGCCGACCCTACGAGCAGTACTTC. Protein: CASSPASGRPYEQYF. This chain links TRBV5-1 with TRBJ2-7; perhaps TRBD2 as D (5 bases). Germline loops: CDR1 SGHRS, CDR2 YFSETQ. V gave up 4 bases and J gave up 2 bases, with 16 bases separating them. The CDR3 totals 15 residues.

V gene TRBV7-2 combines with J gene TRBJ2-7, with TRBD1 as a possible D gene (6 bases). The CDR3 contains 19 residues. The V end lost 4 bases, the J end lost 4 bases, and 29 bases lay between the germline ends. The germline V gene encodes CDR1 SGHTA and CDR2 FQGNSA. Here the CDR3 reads CASSCTGIPCGYGTYEQYF. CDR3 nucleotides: TGTGCCAGCAGCTGTACAGGGATCCCATGCGGGTACGGTACGTACGAGCAGTACTTC. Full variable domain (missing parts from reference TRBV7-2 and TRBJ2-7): GAGVSQSPSNKVTEKGKDVELRCDPISGHTALYWYRQSLGQGLEFLIYFQGNSAPDKSGLPSDRFSAERTGGSVSTLTIQRTQQEDSAVYLCASSCTGIPCGYGTYEQYFGPGTRLTVT.

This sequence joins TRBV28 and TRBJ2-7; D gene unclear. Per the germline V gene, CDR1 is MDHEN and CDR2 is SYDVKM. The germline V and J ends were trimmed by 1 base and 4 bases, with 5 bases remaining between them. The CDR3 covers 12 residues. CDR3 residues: CASSLFGYEQYF. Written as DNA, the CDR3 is TGTGCCAGCAGTTTATTCGGTTACGAGCAGTACTTC.

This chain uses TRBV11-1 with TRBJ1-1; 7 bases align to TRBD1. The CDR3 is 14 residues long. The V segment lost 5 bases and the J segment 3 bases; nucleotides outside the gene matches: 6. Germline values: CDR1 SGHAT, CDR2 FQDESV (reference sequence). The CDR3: CASSKDRVDTEAFF. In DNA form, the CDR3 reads TGTGCCAGCAGCAAAGACAGGGTGGACACTGAAGCTTTCTTT.

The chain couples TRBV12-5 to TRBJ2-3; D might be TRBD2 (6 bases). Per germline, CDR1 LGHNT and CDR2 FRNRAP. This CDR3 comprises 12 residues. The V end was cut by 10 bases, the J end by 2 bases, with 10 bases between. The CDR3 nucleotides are TGTGCTACCCGCGGGGCCACAGATACGCAGTATTTT. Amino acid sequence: CATRGATDTQYF.

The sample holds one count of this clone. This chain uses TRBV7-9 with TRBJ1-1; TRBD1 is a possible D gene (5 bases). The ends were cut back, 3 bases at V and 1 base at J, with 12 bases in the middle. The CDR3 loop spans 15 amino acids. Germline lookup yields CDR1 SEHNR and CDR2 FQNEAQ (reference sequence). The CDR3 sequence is CASSFGGRGNTEAFF. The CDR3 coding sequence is TGTGCCAGCAGCTTTGGGGGACGGGGGAACACTGAAGCTTTCTTT.

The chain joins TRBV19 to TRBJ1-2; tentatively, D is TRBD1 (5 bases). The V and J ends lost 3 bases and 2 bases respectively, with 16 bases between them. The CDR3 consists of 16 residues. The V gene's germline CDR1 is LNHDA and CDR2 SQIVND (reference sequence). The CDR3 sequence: CASSILSGSGNYGYTF. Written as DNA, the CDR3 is TGTGCCAGTAGTATTCTGTCAGGGAGCGGAAACTATGGCTACACCTTC.

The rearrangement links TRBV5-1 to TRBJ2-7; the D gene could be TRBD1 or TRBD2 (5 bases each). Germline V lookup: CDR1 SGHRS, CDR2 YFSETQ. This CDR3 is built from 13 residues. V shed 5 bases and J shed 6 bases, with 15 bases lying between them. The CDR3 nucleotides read TGCGCCAGCAGAAATGAGGGTGGGGGCGAGCAGTACTTC. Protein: CASRNEGGGEQYF. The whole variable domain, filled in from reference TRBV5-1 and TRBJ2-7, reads KAGVTQTPRYLIKTRGQQVTLSCSPISGHRSVSWYQQTPGQGLQFLFEYFSETQRNKGNFPGRFSGRQFSNSRSEMNVSTLELGDSALYLCASRNEGGGEQYFGPGTRLTVT.